A selection of T cell receptor beta chains follows, all from one sample in a study of T cell responses to AZD1222 COVID-19 vaccine. Assay used: immunoSEQ multiplex PCR; TCRdb lists only in-frame clones, some missing. The sample yields roughly 120,000 clones, 85% to 90% seen once. Sequences were derived from peripheral blood, sampled 28 days after the second AZD1222 dose. The source is an adult who received the AZD1222 COVID-19 vaccine. Both conserved end residues are part of each CDR3. The order of the fields is D gene, J gene, clone size, V gene, CDR3 DNA, CDR3 protein. A D gene is named only where the DNA matches it firmly. For some rows the clone size is stated as once, few or many, or as a class when expanded; others skip it.

d_gene: NA; j_gene: TRBJ2-7; abundance: NA; v_gene: TRBV28; CDR3nt: TGTGCCAGCAGTTTCGCGGACAGACCCTACGAGCAGTACTTC; CDR3aa: CASSFADRPYEQYF
d_gene: TRBD2; j_gene: TRBJ2-3; abundance: NA; v_gene: TRBV29-1; CDR3nt: TGCAGCGCCCGATCTAGCGGGGGGCAGAATACGCAGTATTTT; CDR3aa: CSARSSGGQNTQYF
d_gene: NA; j_gene: TRBJ2-5; abundance: NA; v_gene: TRBV11-2; CDR3nt: TGTGCCAGCAGCTTAGCCCCCCTCAGGGTTCCAGAGACCCAGTACTTC; CDR3aa: CASSLAPLRVPETQYF
d_gene: NA; j_gene: TRBJ1-5; abundance: NA; v_gene: TRBV19; CDR3nt: TGTGCCAGTAGTATAGTGCCAGGGCCCTATAGCAATCAGCCCCAGCATTTT; CDR3aa: CASSIVPGPYSNQPQHF
d_gene: NA; j_gene: TRBJ1-5; abundance: NA; v_gene: TRBV18; CDR3nt: TGTGCCAGCTCACCGGGCCTTAATCAGCCCCAGCATTTT; CDR3aa: CASSPGLNQPQHF
d_gene: NA; j_gene: TRBJ2-7; abundance: once; v_gene: TRBV5-4; CDR3nt: TGTGCCAGCAGCTTTTCAGCCAGATCCTACGAGCAGTACTTC; CDR3aa: CASSFSARSYEQYF
d_gene: NA; j_gene: TRBJ2-3; abundance: NA; v_gene: TRBV3-1/TRBV3-2; CDR3nt: TGTGCCAGCAGCCGAACTAGTCGGTCAGATACGCAGTATTTT; CDR3aa: CASSRTSRSDTQYF
d_gene: NA; j_gene: TRBJ1-4; abundance: NA; v_gene: TRBV7-9; CDR3nt: TGTGCCAGCAGCTCGACAGGAGGGGACGAAAAACTGTTTTTT; CDR3aa: CASSSTGGDEKLFF
d_gene: NA; j_gene: TRBJ2-5; abundance: NA; v_gene: TRBV7-6; CDR3nt: TGTGCCAGCAGCTTAGCCAGGGAAGAGACCCAGTACTTC; CDR3aa: CASSLAREETQYF
d_gene: TRBD1; j_gene: TRBJ1-2; abundance: NA; v_gene: TRBV3-1/TRBV3-2; CDR3nt: TGTGCCAGCAGCCCACTCGGTCTTCCAGGGGGGGACTATGGCTACACCTTC; CDR3aa: CASSPLGLPGGDYGYTF
d_gene: TRBD1; j_gene: TRBJ1-1; abundance: NA; v_gene: TRBV6-6; CDR3nt: TGTGCCAGCAGTTTCACAGGGGTGAACACTGAAGCTTTCTTT; CDR3aa: CASSFTGVNTEAFF
d_gene: NA; j_gene: TRBJ1-1; abundance: NA; v_gene: TRBV10-3; CDR3nt: TGTGCCATCAGTGAGTCGAGGCACTCGAACACTGAAGCTTTCTTT; CDR3aa: CAISESRHSNTEAFF
d_gene: TRBD2; j_gene: TRBJ2-1; abundance: NA; v_gene: TRBV7-2; CDR3nt: TGTGCCAGCAGCCTTAGCGGGGATTACAATGAGCAGTTCTTC; CDR3aa: CASSLSGDYNEQFF
d_gene: TRBD1; j_gene: TRBJ1-5; abundance: NA; v_gene: TRBV4-1; CDR3nt: TGCGCCAGCAGAGGGACAGAGACGGGTCAGCCCCAGCATTTT; CDR3aa: CASRGTETGQPQHF
d_gene: NA; j_gene: TRBJ1-5; abundance: NA; v_gene: TRBV6-2/TRBV6-3; CDR3nt: TGTGCCAGCAGTTACTCGAACAATCAGCCCCAGCATTTT; CDR3aa: CASSYSNNQPQHF
d_gene: NA; j_gene: TRBJ1-2; abundance: NA; v_gene: TRBV25-1; CDR3nt: TGTGCCAGCAGTGGTTACACATTCTATGGCTACACCTTC; CDR3aa: CASSGYTFYGYTF
d_gene: NA; j_gene: TRBJ1-5; abundance: NA; v_gene: TRBV2; CDR3nt: TGTGCCAGCACCCCCGGGGCAGCCTTAGGGAATCAGCCCCAGCATTTT; CDR3aa: CASTPGAALGNQPQHF
d_gene: NA; j_gene: TRBJ1-1; abundance: NA; v_gene: TRBV11-2; CDR3nt: TGTGCCAGCAGCCCAGAAAACCTGGGAGCTTTCTTT; CDR3aa: CASSPENLGAFF
d_gene: NA; j_gene: TRBJ2-3; abundance: NA; v_gene: TRBV5-4; CDR3nt: TGTGCCAGCAGCCCAGGGGTGGCGGGGGCGACTAGCACAGATACGCAGTATTTT; CDR3aa: CASSPGVAGATSTDTQYF
d_gene: NA; j_gene: TRBJ2-2; abundance: NA; v_gene: TRBV5-4; CDR3nt: TGTGCCAGCTCGGACAAGATGAACACCGGGGAGCTGTTTTTT; CDR3aa: CASSDKMNTGELFF
d_gene: TRBD1; j_gene: TRBJ2-7; abundance: NA; v_gene: TRBV4-1; CDR3nt: TGCGCCAGCAGCCAGCAGACAGGGGTCTACGAGCAGTACTTC; CDR3aa: CASSQQTGVYEQYF
d_gene: NA; j_gene: TRBJ2-5; abundance: NA; v_gene: TRBV3-1/TRBV3-2; CDR3nt: TGTGCCAGCAGCCAAGATTCGGGGAAACAAGAGACCCAGTACTTC; CDR3aa: CASSQDSGKQETQYF
d_gene: NA; j_gene: TRBJ2-5; abundance: NA; v_gene: TRBV5-7; CDR3nt: TGTGCCAGCAGCCCCCGTCGGTTACCCGGTTGGGGAGAGACCCAGTACTTC; CDR3aa: CASSPRRLPGWGETQYF
d_gene: NA; j_gene: TRBJ1-1; abundance: NA; v_gene: TRBV7-2; CDR3nt: TGTGCCAGCAACCGAAACCCTAGAAACATGAACACTGAAGCTTTCTTT; CDR3aa: CASNRNPRNMNTEAFF
d_gene: TRBD1; j_gene: TRBJ1-6; abundance: NA; v_gene: TRBV9; CDR3nt: TGTGCCAGCAGCGTAGCAGGGGGCCATTCACCCCTCCACTTT; CDR3aa: CASSVAGGHSPLHF
d_gene: NA; j_gene: TRBJ2-1; abundance: NA; v_gene: TRBV7-9; CDR3nt: TGTGCCAGCAGCTTAGTGGGGGGCACGGATGAGCAGTTCTTC; CDR3aa: CASSLVGGTDEQFF
d_gene: TRBD2; j_gene: TRBJ2-7; abundance: few; v_gene: TRBV28; CDR3nt: TGTGCCAGCAGTTTCCGGGTGCGGGGGGGCTACGAGCAGTACTTC; CDR3aa: CASSFRVRGGYEQYF
d_gene: TRBD2; j_gene: TRBJ2-5; abundance: NA; v_gene: TRBV11-3; CDR3nt: TGTGCCAGCAGCCCAGGTAGCGGGGGTGAGACCCAGTACTTC; CDR3aa: CASSPGSGGETQYF
d_gene: TRBD2; j_gene: TRBJ2-2; abundance: NA; v_gene: TRBV7-9; CDR3nt: TGTGCCAGCAGCTCTAGGGGGACTAGCAGCCGTACCGGGGAGCTGTTTTTT; CDR3aa: CASSSRGTSSRTGELFF
d_gene: TRBD1; j_gene: TRBJ1-2; abundance: NA; v_gene: TRBV6-6; CDR3nt: TGTGCCAGCAGTTACTCCCAGGGGGAAGGGGGCTACGCCTTC; CDR3aa: CASSYSQGEGGYAF
d_gene: NA; j_gene: TRBJ2-1; abundance: NA; v_gene: TRBV18; CDR3nt: TGTGCCAGCTCACCCCTAAGGACTGTGGATGAGCAGTTCTTC; CDR3aa: CASSPLRTVDEQFF
d_gene: NA; j_gene: TRBJ1-3; abundance: NA; v_gene: TRBV5-6; CDR3nt: TGTGCCAGCAGCTGGAGGACCAACACCATATATTTT; CDR3aa: CASSWRTNTIYF
d_gene: NA; j_gene: TRBJ1-2; abundance: NA; v_gene: TRBV14; CDR3nt: TGTGCCAGCAGCGAGGGTAACTATGGCTACACCTTC; CDR3aa: CASSEGNYGYTF
d_gene: NA; j_gene: TRBJ1-3; abundance: NA; v_gene: TRBV4-1; CDR3nt: TGCGCCAGCAGCTTTACACCGAACTCTGGAAACACCATATATTTT; CDR3aa: CASSFTPNSGNTIYF
d_gene: TRBD1; j_gene: TRBJ1-2; abundance: NA; v_gene: TRBV27; CDR3nt: TGTGCCAGTTCGCCGGGGACAGGGGTCTATGGCTACACCTTC; CDR3aa: CASSPGTGVYGYTF
d_gene: NA; j_gene: TRBJ2-1; abundance: NA; v_gene: TRBV7-8; CDR3nt: TGTGCCAGCAGCTTAGAGCCGGGGTACAATGAGCAGTTCTTC; CDR3aa: CASSLEPGYNEQFF
d_gene: TRBD1; j_gene: TRBJ1-5; abundance: NA; v_gene: TRBV24-1; CDR3nt: TGTGCCACCAGGAAGAGGATACGCGGCAGGGGGAGCAATCAGCCCCAGCATTTT; CDR3aa: CATRKRIRGRGSNQPQHF
d_gene: TRBD1; j_gene: TRBJ1-5; abundance: NA; v_gene: TRBV5-4; CDR3nt: TGTGCCAGCAGCTTGGGACAGGGAGACCAGCCCCAGCATTTT; CDR3aa: CASSLGQGDQPQHF
d_gene: TRBD1; j_gene: TRBJ1-2; abundance: NA; v_gene: TRBV30; CDR3nt: TGTGCCAACAGCGGGACAGGGTCTGGCTACACCTTC; CDR3aa: CANSGTGSGYTF
d_gene: TRBD1; j_gene: TRBJ2-2; abundance: NA; v_gene: TRBV5-1; CDR3nt: TGCGCCAGCAGTAACCAAACAGGGGCCGGGGAGCTGTTTTTT; CDR3aa: CASSNQTGAGELFF
d_gene: NA; j_gene: TRBJ2-2; abundance: NA; v_gene: TRBV20-1; CDR3nt: TGCAGTGCTAGTCGCGGGGGCCTTAACACCGGGGAGCTGTTTTTT; CDR3aa: CSASRGGLNTGELFF
d_gene: NA; j_gene: TRBJ1-2; abundance: few; v_gene: TRBV14; CDR3nt: TGTGCCAGCTCGCCGGGGGATTGGGGCTACACCTTC; CDR3aa: CASSPGDWGYTF
d_gene: NA; j_gene: TRBJ1-2; abundance: NA; v_gene: TRBV11-2; CDR3nt: TGTGCCAGCAGCTTTCCAGGAAGGAATGGCTACACCTTC; CDR3aa: CASSFPGRNGYTF
d_gene: NA; j_gene: TRBJ1-3; abundance: NA; v_gene: TRBV7-8; CDR3nt: TGTGCCAGCAGCTTAGGGGGCAGCGGGGGAAACACCATATATTTT; CDR3aa: CASSLGGSGGNTIYF
d_gene: NA; j_gene: TRBJ2-1; abundance: NA; v_gene: TRBV6-5; CDR3nt: TGTGCCAGCACCCCGGGGTTTAGCTACAATGAGCAGTTCTTC; CDR3aa: CASTPGFSYNEQFF
d_gene: TRBD2; j_gene: TRBJ2-3; abundance: NA; v_gene: TRBV7-2; CDR3nt: TGTGCCAGCAGCTTACTGCTAGCGGGGGGCGGGGATACGCAGTATTTT; CDR3aa: CASSLLLAGGGDTQYF
d_gene: NA; j_gene: TRBJ1-3; abundance: NA; v_gene: TRBV29-1; CDR3nt: TGCAGCGTTGATGATGGCGGGGACACCATATATTTT; CDR3aa: CSVDDGGDTIYF
d_gene: NA; j_gene: TRBJ2-7; abundance: NA; v_gene: TRBV20-1; CDR3nt: TGCAGTGCTAGATCCGGGCACGAGCAGTACTTC; CDR3aa: CSARSGHEQYF
d_gene: NA; j_gene: TRBJ1-3; abundance: NA; v_gene: TRBV15; CDR3nt: TGTGCCACCAGCAGAGATCCGGGGGCTGGAAACACCATATATTTT; CDR3aa: CATSRDPGAGNTIYF
d_gene: NA; j_gene: TRBJ1-3; abundance: NA; v_gene: TRBV6-2/TRBV6-3; CDR3nt: TGTGCCAGCAGTTACTCGGGACTTTTGACCTCTGGAAACACCATATATTTT; CDR3aa: CASSYSGLLTSGNTIYF
d_gene: NA; j_gene: TRBJ2-5; abundance: NA; v_gene: TRBV11-2; CDR3nt: TGTGCCAGCAGCTTAGGTGGCAGGATCCAAGAGACCCAGTACTTC; CDR3aa: CASSLGGRIQETQYF
d_gene: NA; j_gene: TRBJ1-6; abundance: NA; v_gene: TRBV5-4; CDR3nt: TGTGCCAGCAGCTTGGGGGTGACAGACTATAATTCACCCCTCCACTTT; CDR3aa: CASSLGVTDYNSPLHF
d_gene: NA; j_gene: TRBJ2-1; abundance: NA; v_gene: TRBV5-1; CDR3nt: TGCGCCAGCAGCCCCGGGACTCGATCATATTCTGAGCAGTTCTTC; CDR3aa: CASSPGTRSYSEQFF
d_gene: NA; j_gene: TRBJ1-3; abundance: NA; v_gene: TRBV7-6; CDR3nt: TGTGCCAGCAGCTCTTTAGCCACAGGGTCTGGAAACACCATATATTTT; CDR3aa: CASSSLATGSGNTIYF
d_gene: TRBD2; j_gene: TRBJ2-1; abundance: NA; v_gene: TRBV9; CDR3nt: TGTGCCAGCAGCCCTCGACTAGCGGGGGGCTCTTACAATGAGCAGTTCTTC; CDR3aa: CASSPRLAGGSYNEQFF